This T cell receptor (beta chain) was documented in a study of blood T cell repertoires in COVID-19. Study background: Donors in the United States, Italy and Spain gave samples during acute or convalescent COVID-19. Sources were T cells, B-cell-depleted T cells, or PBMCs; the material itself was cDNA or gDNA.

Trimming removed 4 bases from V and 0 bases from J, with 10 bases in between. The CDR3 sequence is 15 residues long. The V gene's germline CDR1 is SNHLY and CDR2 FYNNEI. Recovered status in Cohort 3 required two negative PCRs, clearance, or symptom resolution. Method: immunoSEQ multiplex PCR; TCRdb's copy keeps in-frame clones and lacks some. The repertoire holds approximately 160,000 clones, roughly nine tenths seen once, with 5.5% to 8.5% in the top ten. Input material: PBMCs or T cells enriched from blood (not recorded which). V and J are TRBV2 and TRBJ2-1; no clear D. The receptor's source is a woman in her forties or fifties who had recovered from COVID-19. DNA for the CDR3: TGTGCCAGCAGTGTCGGTCCAAGCTCCTACAATGAGCAGTTCTTC. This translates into CASSVGPSSYNEQFF.